This T cell receptor beta chain was observed in a study of vaccination effects on CD4 cells after COVID-19. About the research overall: ViraFEST used viral peptide pools to expand antigen-specific CD4+ T cells before sequencing. Whole-study findings and limits: Marked clonal contraction was seen in infection- and vaccine-induced clones late after vaccination.

Remarks on this clone: Its cognate antigen is unknown.

The germline CDR1 and CDR2 sequences are MDHEN and SYDVKM. The V and J ends lost 5 bases and 0 bases, in that order; junction bases with no gene match: 10. This CDR3 contains 17 residues. TCRdb's copy holds only in-frame clones and misses some; the assay was immunoSEQ multiplex PCR. The sample consists of tens of thousands of clones, about 80% of them appearing once. After more than 9 days in culture, the CD4+ T cells were isolated. The specimen comprised CD4+ T cells from PBMCs cultured without peptide, sampled before COVID-19 vaccination. The genes are TRBV28 and TRBJ2-1; 7 nucleotides agree with TRBD1. This clonotype was obtained from a human donor who received a COVID-19 vaccine. The CDR3 DNA sequence: TGTGCCAGCAGTCCCCCGCCTGGACAGGACTCCTACAATGAGCAGTTCTTC. Residues: CASSPPPGQDSYNEQFF.